Shown below are 31 T cell receptor beta chains from a single sample sequenced in a study of blood T cell repertoires in COVID-19. Generated by immunoSEQ multiplex PCR, the TCRdb table keeps only in-frame clones and is missing some. The table has fewer than 140,000 clones, 70% to 80% seen once. Sequenced material: peripheral blood. Receptor source: a human donor with acute or convalescent COVID-19. The donor label of this sample is uncertain.

The chain has TRBV10-3 and TRBJ2-5; TRBD2 agrees at 8 bases. The V and J ends lost 0 bases and 4 bases, in that order; junction bases with no gene match: 7. This CDR3 is built from 16 residues. The germline V gene encodes CDR1 ENHRY and CDR2 SYGVKD. CDR3 sequence reads: CAISESWTSRVETQYF. The CDR3, as DNA: TGTGCCATCAGTGAGTCTTGGACTAGCCGGGTAGAGACCCAGTACTTC.

The chain couples TRBV2 to TRBJ1-5; 9 bases line up with TRBD1. The germline V gene has CDR1 SNHLY and CDR2 FYNNEI. The CDR3 is made up of 16 amino acids. V trimming: 5 bases; J trimming: 2 bases; junction bases outside the gene matches: 7. CDR3 nucleotide sequence: TGTGCCAGCAGTTCGGGACAGGGAGTAGGCAATCAGCCCCAGCATTTT. It is translated as CASSSGQGVGNQPQHF. The full variable domain, its missing parts supplied by reference TRBV2 and TRBJ1-5, is EPEVTQTPSHQVTQMGQEVILRCVPISNHLYFYWYRQILGQKVEFLVSFYNNEISEKSEIFDDQFSVERPDGSNFTLKIRSTKLEDSAMYFCASSSGQGVGNQPQHFGDGTRLSIL.

The chain couples TRBV2 to TRBJ1-5; D gene ambiguous. The CDR3 sequence is 15 residues long. V lost 3 bases and J lost 6, with 15 bases in between. CDR1 and CDR2 from the germline V gene are SNHLY and FYNNEI. CDR3 loop: CASSDLFAGGQPQHF. CDR3 nucleotides: TGTGCCAGCAGTGATTTGTTCGCAGGTGGTCAGCCCCAGCATTTT. The full variable domain, its missing parts supplied by reference TRBV2 and TRBJ1-5, is EPEVTQTPSHQVTQMGQEVILRCVPISNHLYFYWYRQILGQKVEFLVSFYNNEISEKSEIFDDQFSVERPDGSNFTLKIRSTKLEDSAMYFCASSDLFAGGQPQHFGDGTRLSIL.

The rearrangement links TRBV3-1 (or the pseudogene TRBV3-2) to TRBJ1-1, with D possibly matching TRBD1 (6 bases). The CDR3 covers 14 residues. Between the trimmed V and J ends, which lost 0 bases and 6 bases, there was a span of 11 bases. Per germline, CDR1 LGHDT and CDR2 YNNKEL (reference sequence). The DNA for the CDR3 is TGTGCCAGCAGCCAAGAGTACAGGGTTTCTGAAGCTTTCTTT. Translating gives CASSQEYRVSEAFF.

The CDR3 reads CASRPTGQGEGYTF. CDR3 DNA: TGCGCCAGCAGGCCTACGGGACAGGGGGAGGGCTACACCTTC. The chain couples TRBV5-1 to TRBJ1-2; 11 bases match TRBD1. The J segment lost 8 bases and the V segment lost 5 bases, leaving 8 bases of the junction unmatched. The V gene's germline CDR1 is SGHRS and CDR2 YFSETQ. The CDR3 is 14 residues long.

This chain connects TRBV11-2 to TRBJ2-7, with D uncertain. Trimming shortened V by 2 bases and J by 4 bases, and 9 bases separated the two germline ends. CDR3 length equals 13 residues. Per germline, CDR1 SGHAT and CDR2 FQNNGV. The chain's CDR3 is CASSLQTVYEQYV. CDR3 in DNA: TGTGCCAGCAGCTTACAAACAGTTTACGAGCAGTACGTC.

This clone was counted a single time. The chain uses TRBV5-1 and TRBJ2-2; TRBD1 is a possible D gene (5 bases). Trimming cost V 0 bases and J 7 bases, with 16 bases left between them. Germline V gives CDR1 SGHRS, CDR2 YFSETQ. The CDR3 has 16 amino acids. DNA for the CDR3: TGCGCCAGCAGCTTGGACCCCAGGGCTATTATCGGGGAGCTGTTTTTT. The encoded protein is CASSLDPRAIIGELFF.

The V call is TRBV27, the J call TRBJ1-1; TRBD1 matches at 9 bases. Germline V gene lookup returns CDR1 MNHEY and CDR2 SMNVEV (reference sequence). With 1 base clipped from V and 4 bases from J, the junction kept 4 bases outside the gene matches. There are 15 residues in the CDR3. In DNA form, the CDR3 reads TGTGCCAGCAGTTTATTCTCGACAGGGGGCACTGAAGCTTTCTTT. Protein: CASSLFSTGGTEAFF.

CDR3 residues: CASSLTGINTIYF. CDR3 DNA: TGTGCCAGCAGTTTAACAGGGATAAACACCATATATTTT. This chain connects TRBV6-5 to TRBJ1-3; a possible D gene is TRBD1 (6 bases). The V gene's germline CDR1 is MNHEY and CDR2 SVGAGI. The CDR3 length is 13 residues. The germline V and J ends were trimmed by 4 bases and 6 bases, with 10 bases remaining between them.

The CDR3 bases are TGTGCCAGCTCACCACCGTGTGGGAGGGAATATGGCTACACCTTC. It yields the protein CASSPPCGREYGYTF. The chain has TRBV18 and TRBJ1-2; D gene unclear. Germline values: CDR1 KGHSH, CDR2 LQKENI. The CDR3 sequence is 15 residues long. The V gene lost 0 bases and the J gene lost 5 bases, with 13 bases spanning the gap. Using reference TRBV18 and TRBJ1-2 for the parts outside the CDR3, the full variable domain is NAGVMQNPRHLVRRRGQEARLRCSPMKGHSHVYWYRQLPEEGLKFMVYLQKENIIDESGMPKERFSAEFPKEGPSILRIQQVVRGDSAAYFCASSPPCGREYGYTFGSGTRLTVV.

The genes are TRBV7-3 and TRBJ2-7, with 14 bases matching TRBD2. CDR3 length: 17 residues. V was clipped by 0 bases and J by 0 bases; unmatched bases: 1. From germline, CDR1 is SGHTA and CDR2 FQGTGA. The CDR3 region is CASSLTGLAGDSYEQYF. The CDR3 region has the DNA TGTGCCAGCAGCTTAACGGGACTAGCGGGGGACTCCTACGAGCAGTACTTC.

V and J are TRBV19 and TRBJ1-2; no definite D call. This CDR3 has 12 residues. V lost 3 bases to trimming and J lost 4 bases, with 6 bases between them. Germline values: CDR1 LNHDA, CDR2 SQIVND (reference sequence). In DNA form, the CDR3 reads TGTGCCAGTAGTATTACAGTCTATGGCTACACCTTC. Translated, it gives CASSITVYGYTF.

The chain uses TRBV4-1 and TRBJ1-2, with D perhaps TRBD1 (5 bases). Germline CDR1 and CDR2: MGHRA and YSYEKL. The V and J ends lost 0 bases and 8 bases respectively, with 10 bases between them. This CDR3 spans 13 amino acids. For the CDR3, the DNA is TGCGCCAGCAGCCAAGATGTGGGGCGCGGCTACACCTTC. Translated, it gives CASSQDVGRGYTF.

This clone has more than one count but fewer than ten. The chain has TRBV5-8 and TRBJ1-4, with D hard to call. Germline V gene lookup returns CDR1 SGHTS and CDR2 YDEGEE. V shed 4 bases and J shed 0 bases, with 13 bases lying between them. This CDR3 has 16 amino acids. The CDR3 sequence is CASSRRAGATNEKLFF. The CDR3 DNA reads as TGTGCCAGCAGCCGGAGGGCTGGAGCAACTAATGAAAAACTGTTTTTT. The variable domain in full, completed from reference TRBV5-8 and TRBJ1-4, reads EAGVTQSPTHLIKTRGQQATLRCSPISGHTSVYWYQQALGLGLQFLLWYDEGEERNRGNFPPRFSGRQFPNYSSELNVNALELEDSALYLCASSRRAGATNEKLFFGSGTQLSVL.

V is TRBV19 and J is TRBJ1-6; 9 nucleotides match TRBD1. Germline V lookup: CDR1 LNHDA, CDR2 SQIVND (reference sequence). The CDR3 runs to 15 residues. V lost 3 bases to trimming and J lost 7 bases; unmatched junction nucleotides: 4. The CDR3 nucleotides read TGTGCCAGTAGTATCGGGACAGGGCTGAATTCACCCCTCCACTTT. This encodes CASSIGTGLNSPLHF.

The chain combines TRBV28 with TRBJ1-5, with no clear D. Per the germline V gene, CDR1 is MDHEN and CDR2 is SYDVKM. Trimming shortened V by 7 bases and J by 2 bases, and 6 bases separated the two germline ends. CDR3 length: 12 residues. CDR3: CASTGGNQPQHF. The CDR3 DNA reads as TGTGCCAGCACCGGTGGCAATCAGCCCCAGCATTTT.

J is TRBJ2-3 and V is TRBV21-1; the D call TRBD1 from the table was never checked on the DNA. TRBV21-1 is classified as a pseudogene. This CDR3 is 15 amino acids long. CDR3 in amino acids: CASSKSSQGTDTQYF. CDR3 in DNA: TGTGCCAGCAGCAAAAGCTCACAGGGGACAGATACGCAGTATTTT.

This rearrangement joins TRBV30 to TRBJ1-1, with D uncertain. The CDR3 is 11 residues long. Looked up from germline, CDR1 is GTSNPN and CDR2 is SVGIG (reference sequence). The V gene lost 5 bases and the J gene lost 5 bases, with 9 bases spanning the gap. As DNA, the CDR3 is TGTGCCTGGGTCCGAGGAACTGAAGCTTTCTTT. Translation gives CAWVRGTEAFF.

This clone was recorded once. CDR3 sequence: CASSHQRSVFGDTQYF. DNA for the CDR3: TGTGCCAGCAGTCACCAAAGGAGCGTCTTTGGAGATACGCAGTATTTT. This chain uses TRBV27 with TRBJ2-3; D is unclear. Looked up from germline, CDR1 is MNHEY and CDR2 is SMNVEV (reference sequence). This CDR3 has 16 residues. The V end was cut by 5 bases, the J end by 5 bases, with 20 bases between.

The V call is TRBV19, the J call TRBJ2-2, with TRBD2 as a possible D gene (6 bases). The CDR3 length is 15 residues. The V end was cut by 1 base, the J end by 6 bases, with 12 bases between. Looked up from germline, CDR1 is LNHDA and CDR2 is SQIVND (reference sequence). In DNA form, the CDR3 reads TGTGCCAGTAGTATAGGGAAAGGGAGGTCCGGGGAGCTGTTTTTT. Translation gives CASSIGKGRSGELFF.

The V call is TRBV7-9, the J call TRBJ2-2; D gene unclear. The CDR3 is 14 residues long. Germline CDR1 and CDR2: SEHNR and FQNEAQ (reference sequence). V lost 4 bases and J 3 bases, leaving 9 bases between the germline ends. The CDR3 reads CASSSATDTGELFF. In nucleotides, the CDR3 is TGTGCCAGCAGCTCCGCCACTGACACCGGGGAGCTGTTTTTT.

The gene calls are TRBV29-1 and TRBJ1-2; 8 bases match TRBD1. The CDR3 sequence is 13 residues long. Germline CDR1 reads SQVTM; CDR2 reads ANQGSEA. V shed 8 bases, J shed 7 bases, and the junction held 12 bases outside the gene matches. CDR3 nucleotide sequence: TGCAGCTTCTCATTTGGACAGGGTAGTGGCTACACCTTC. Encoded protein: CSFSFGQGSGYTF.

The chain employs TRBV4-1 and TRBJ2-3; D uncertain. Between the trimmed V and J ends, which lost 4 bases and 2 bases, there was a span of 7 bases. There are 13 residues in the CDR3. Germline values: CDR1 MGHRA, CDR2 YSYEKL. The CDR3 reads CASSRLVTDTQYF. The CDR3 region has the DNA TGCGCCAGCAGCCGGCTGGTCACAGATACGCAGTATTTT.

The CDR3 reads CAWRGGSYGYTF. The DNA of the CDR3 is TGTGCCTGGAGAGGGGGCAGTTATGGCTACACCTTC. This chain uses TRBV30 with TRBJ1-2; 7 bases line up with TRBD1. V was pared by 3 bases and J by 5 bases, with 3 bases of the junction left unmatched. The CDR3 has 12 residues. CDR1 and CDR2 from the germline V gene are GTSNPN and SVGIG (reference sequence).

The chain couples TRBV7-9 to TRBJ1-4; D gene ambiguous. The length of the CDR3 is 13 residues. V was trimmed by 8 bases and J by 13 bases, leaving 20 bases between them. Germline V gene data show CDR1 as SEHNR and CDR2 as FQNEAQ (reference sequence). The CDR3 sequence: CASAGNPPQGLFF. The CDR3 DNA follows: TGTGCCAGCGCGGGGAATCCACCTCAAGGACTGTTTTTT. The variable domain in full, with the rest retrieved from reference TRBV7-9 and TRBJ1-4, is DTGVSQNPRHKITKRGQNVTFRCDPISEHNRLYWYRQTLGQGPEFLTYFQNEAQLEKSRLLSDRFSAERPKGSFSTLEIQRTEQGDSAMYLCASAGNPPQGLFFGSGTQLSVL.

This clone was seen only once. The V and J genes are TRBV4-2 and TRBJ1-3; D is possibly TRBD1 (6 bases). The CDR3 covers 16 residues. Germline V gene sequence: CDR1 LGHNA, CDR2 YNFKEQ. The V and J ends lost 0 bases and 1 base respectively, with 10 bases between them. Here the CDR3 reads CASSQDQGISGNTIYF. CDR3 sequence (DNA): TGTGCCAGCAGCCAAGATCAGGGGATATCTGGAAACACCATATATTTT.

The rearrangement joins TRBV15 to TRBJ2-7; a weak D match, TRBD1 (6 bases). V lost 0 bases, J lost 3 bases, and 15 bases lay in between. Per the germline V gene, CDR1 is LNHNV and CDR2 is YYDKDF (reference sequence). The CDR3 spans 16 residues. The CDR3 loop reads CATSRDSRTELYEQYF. The CDR3 DNA follows: TGTGCCACCAGCAGAGATTCCAGGACAGAACTCTACGAGCAGTACTTC.

This rearrangement joins TRBV7-2 to TRBJ2-5, with 7 bases fitting TRBD2. The CDR3 consists of 16 residues. The V gene end was trimmed by 5 bases and the J gene end by 6 bases; junction bases not matched to a gene: 15. Germline V lookup: CDR1 SGHTA, CDR2 FQGNSA. The CDR3 DNA reads TGTGCCAGCAGCGCGCCGGGACCTCCGGGAGGAAAGACCCAGTACTTC. This codes for CASSAPGPPGGKTQYF.

V usage is TRBV21-1 and J usage is TRBJ1-4. TRBV21-1 is a listed pseudogene. This CDR3 comprises 16 residues. The CDR3 is CASPRGKVRTNEKLFF. CDR3 coding DNA: TGTGCCAGCCCCCGGGGAAAGGTAAGAACTAATGAAAAACTGTTTTTT.

This CDR3 reads CASSPNEETQYF. The CDR3 DNA reads as TGTGCCAGCTCCCCCAATGAAGAGACCCAGTACTTC. The rearrangement links TRBV18 to TRBJ2-5; no reliable D call. The V end lost 6 bases, the J end lost 3 bases, and 8 bases lay between the germline ends. The germline gives CDR1 KGHSH, CDR2 LQKENI. CDR3 size: 12 residues.

A note on this clone: This sample also contains other DNA sequences that code for the same CDR3. J is TRBJ1-1 and V is TRBV12-3 or TRBV12-4, with D unresolved. CDR3 length: 13 amino acids. V shed 3 bases and J shed 1 base, with 6 bases lying between them. In nucleotides, the CDR3 is TGTGCCAGCAGTTTCTCCGGGAACACTGAAGCTTTCTTT. Protein: CASSFSGNTEAFF.